A selection of T cell receptor beta chains follows, all from one sample in a study of T cell responses to AZD1222 COVID-19 vaccine. Clones were read by immunoSEQ multiplex PCR, and TCRdb kept only the in-frame ones, dropping some. The repertoire includes roughly 200,000 clones, about 89% of them detected once, and roughly 1.7% sits in the top ten. The material was peripheral blood, obtained 28 days after the second AZD1222 dose. The receptors shown here come from an adult who received the AZD1222 COVID-19 vaccine. The CDR3 runs from the conserved cysteine through the conserved F or W. A D gene is named only where the DNA matches it firmly. Clone size is not always given. Where it is, it says once, few, many or a class for expanded clones.

CASSESATGGATDTQYF | TGCGCCAGCAGTGAGTCAGCCACAGGGGGCGCGACAGATACGCAGTATTTT | . | TRBV10-1 | TRBD1 | TRBJ2-3
CASSQREGTGPLDTQYF | TGTGCCAGCAGCCAGCGCGAGGGGACAGGGCCCTTAGATACGCAGTATTTT | . | TRBV7-8 | TRBD1 | TRBJ2-3
CASSQDWGTDGNTIYF | TGCGCCAGCAGCCAAGATTGGGGGACCGATGGAAACACCATATATTTT | . | TRBV4-1 | . | TRBJ1-3
CASSFGSTARGF | TGTGCCAGCAGCTTTGGTTCGACAGCTCGCGGCTTC | . | TRBV5-6 | . | TRBJ1-2
CASRDRDLTGNTIYF | TGTGCCAGCCGGGACAGGGATCTCACTGGAAACACCATATATTTT | . | TRBV18 | TRBD1 | TRBJ1-3
CATSRGDSGNTIYF | TGTGCCACCAGCCGAGGGGACTCTGGAAACACCATATATTTT | . | TRBV9 | . | TRBJ1-3
CASSQDSRMVAFF | TGCGCCAGCAGCCAAGATAGTAGGATGGTGGCTTTCTTT | once | TRBV4-1 | . | TRBJ1-1
CASIQPGQGARGNTIYF | TGTGCCAGTATCCAGCCGGGACAGGGGGCTCGAGGAAACACCATATATTTT | . | TRBV19 | TRBD1 | TRBJ1-3
CASSGEGVAGYNEQFF | TGCGCCAGCAGCGGTGAGGGGGTAGCGGGGTACAATGAGCAGTTCTTC | . | TRBV5-1 | TRBD2 | TRBJ2-1
CASSLSGSPGYGYTF | TGTGCCAGCAGCTTAAGCGGCAGCCCAGGTTATGGCTACACCTTC | . | TRBV7-9 | . | TRBJ1-2
CAWGISPGNTIYF | TGTGCCTGGGGAATCTCGCCTGGAAACACCATATATTTT | . | TRBV30 | . | TRBJ1-3
CASSPRSLLSGNTIYF | TGTGCCAGCAGTCCCAGGTCCCTCCTCTCTGGAAACACCATATATTTT | . | TRBV7-2 | . | TRBJ1-3
CASSYDLAGGNTIYF | TGTGCCAGCAGCTACGATCTTGCCGGGGGAAACACCATATATTTT | . | TRBV5-4 | . | TRBJ1-3
CATSRDNRGNTGELFF | TGTGCCACCAGCAGAGATAACAGGGGCAACACCGGGGAGCTGTTTTTT | . | TRBV15 | TRBD1 | TRBJ2-2
CASSATGNTEAFF | TGTGCCAGCAGCGCGACAGGGAACACTGAAGCTTTCTTT | . | TRBV9 | . | TRBJ1-1
CASSLDRGNEQFF | TGCGCCAGCAGCCTGGACAGGGGGAATGAGCAGTTCTTC | . | TRBV4-1 | TRBD1 | TRBJ2-1
CASTLSRDRGAFF | TGTGCCAGCACCCTGTCCCGGGACAGGGGTGCTTTCTTT | . | TRBV2 | TRBD1 | TRBJ1-1
CAWSVQGGSPLHF | TGTGCCTGGAGTGTACAGGGGGGCTCACCCCTCCACTTT | . | TRBV30 | TRBD1 | TRBJ1-6
CASSPQGADSGNTIYF | TGTGCCAGCTCACCACAGGGGGCCGACTCTGGAAACACCATATATTTT | . | TRBV18 | TRBD1 | TRBJ1-3
CASSPEDGITEAFF | TGTGCCAGCAGCCCTGAGGACGGGATCACTGAAGCTTTCTTT | . | TRBV11-2 | . | TRBJ1-1